This T cell receptor beta chain was obtained from a study of shared clonotypes between healthy human individuals. Turning to this clone: Its antigen remains unidentified.

Here immunoSEQ multiplex PCR was the method, and the copy in TCRdb shows in-frame clones only, minus some. Here the sample spans millions of clones, 85% to 95% being singletons. The CDR3 length is 16 residues. V was pared by 2 bases and J by 5 bases, with 11 bases of the junction left unmatched. Germline loops: CDR1 MNHEY, CDR2 SVGAGI. Findings and caveats of the study: Only blood underwent sampling, and tissue repertoires likely differ.

The source of this sequence is a man between 18 and 29 years old in good health. Some clones in this sample may be carry-over from other donors' samples. This chain links TRBV6-5 with TRBJ2-5; 7 bases are a match to TRBD1. Sample: naive CD4+ T cells from PBMCs. This sample's subset: CD45RA+ positively selected. The DNA of the CDR3 is TGTGCCAGCAGTTACACCTGGACAGGCCCGGGGGAGACCCAGTACTTC. Its protein product is CASSYTWTGPGETQYF.